These T cell receptor beta chains were read from a single sample in a study of control samples from healthy donors and cancer patients. The protocol was immunoSEQ multiplex PCR, while the TCRdb copy is restricted to in-frame clones and leaves out a portion. In the table there are roughly 95,000 clones, about nine tenths of which are singletons. The sequenced sample consisted of blood. All receptors derive from a human donor in good health. The donor label of this sample is uncertain. Both conserved end residues are part of each CDR3. D genes are given only for firm matches. Rows may omit the clone size; those that give it use once, few, many or a size class.

TRBV19	-	TRBJ2-1	-	TGTGCCAGTACCCCATCCCACCTCAGCTCCTACAATGAGCAGTTCTTC	CASTPSHLSSYNEQFF
TRBV6-7	-	TRBJ1-1	TRBD1	TGTGCCAGCAGTTTAGTCCGGGACAGGGGCCCGGAAGAAGCTTTCTTT	CASSLVRDRGPEEAFF
TRBV5-1	-	TRBJ1-1	-	TGCGCCAGCAGTATCGGGGGACGAGTCACTGAAGCTTTCTTT	CASSIGGRVTEAFF
TRBV2	-	TRBJ2-3	-	TGTGCCAGCAGTGAACCCTCGGGACGGGGGCGTAGAGATACGCAGTATTTT	CASSEPSGRGRRDTQYF
TRBV11-2	-	TRBJ2-7	-	TGTGCCAGCAGCCTTAATAGTCGCGGGCCCCCCTCCTACGAGCAGTACTTC	CASSLNSRGPPSYEQYF
TRBV5-4	once	TRBJ1-2	TRBD1	TGTGCCAGCAGCTTGGCCGGGGGACAGTTCTATGGCTACACCTTC	CASSLAGGQFYGYTF
TRBV3-1/TRBV3-2	-	TRBJ2-5	-	TGTGCCAGCAGCCATCTCGGCCCTTACCAAGAGACCCAGTACTTC	CASSHLGPYQETQYF
TRBV7-9	-	TRBJ1-3	TRBD1	TGTGCCAGCAGCCCCAATAAGAAGGGGGCTCACACCATATATTTT	CASSPNKKGAHTIYF
TRBV4-1	-	TRBJ1-5	-	TGCGCCAGCAGCCAAGGTACAATACCGAATCAGCCCCAGCATTTT	CASSQGTIPNQPQHF
TRBV6-1	-	TRBJ2-5	-	TGTGCCAGCAGTGAAGACGAGACCCAGTACTTC	CASSEDETQYF
TRBV30	-	TRBJ2-2	-	TGTGCCTGGAGTGTGGCCGGGGAGCTGTTTTTT	CAWSVAGELFF
TRBV6-5	-	TRBJ1-1	-	TGTGCCAGCGCAGCCCAAGGAAACACTGAAGCTTTCTTT	CASAAQGNTEAFF
TRBV30	-	TRBJ1-2	TRBD1	TGTGCCTGGAGTTTACAGGGGGCTTTTGGCTACACCTTC	CAWSLQGAFGYTF
TRBV6-1	many	TRBJ2-3	TRBD2	TGTGCCAGCAGGGAAACTAGCGGGGGGGCCCCAGATACGCAGTATTTT	CASRETSGGAPDTQYF
TRBV11-2	-	TRBJ1-1	TRBD1	TGTGCCAGCAGCCCAAGGACAGGGGGCTTCTCTGAAGCTTTCTTT	CASSPRTGGFSEAFF
TRBV2	-	TRBJ1-1	TRBD1	TGTGCCAACCCGGACAGGAGGAACACTGAAGCTTTCTTT	CANPDRRNTEAFF
TRBV9	-	TRBJ2-1	TRBD1	TGTGCCAGCAGCGGACAGGGGTCCTCCTACAATGAGCAGTTCTTC	CASSGQGSSYNEQFF
TRBV7-3	few	TRBJ1-6	-	TGTGCCAGCAGCTCCCCCCCAGGGGCCCTCCACTTT	CASSSPPGALHF
TRBV28	-	TRBJ1-2	TRBD1	TGTGCCAGCAGCTCGACAGGGGATGGCTACACCTTC	CASSSTGDGYTF
TRBV5-5	-	TRBJ2-7	TRBD2	TGTGCCAGCAGCTTGGCCGTACTAGCGGGGGCCCAGTACGAGCAGTACTTC	CASSLAVLAGAQYEQYF
TRBV29-1	-	TRBJ2-2	TRBD1	TGCAGCGTTGTTTTGGGACAGGGACCGAACACCGGGGAGCTGTTTTTT	CSVVLGQGPNTGELFF
TRBV4-2	few	TRBJ2-6	TRBD1	TGTGCCAGCAGCCCACGGTTGGACAGGGATAGTCTTGGAGCCAACGTCCTGACTTTC	CASSPRLDRDSLGANVLTF
TRBV3-1/TRBV3-2	-	TRBJ1-1	TRBD1	TGTGCCAGCAGCCAAGCTCTCGGGACAGGTAGGAACACTGAAGCTTTCTTT	CASSQALGTGRNTEAFF
TRBV18	-	TRBJ2-7	TRBD1	TGTGCCAGCTCCCACAGGGGTTCCTACGAGCAGTACTTC	CASSHRGSYEQYF
TRBV5-1	-	TRBJ2-5	-	TGCGCCAGCATGGCGGGAAGCCAAGAGACCCAGTACTTC	CASMAGSQETQYF
TRBV6-6	once	TRBJ2-1	-	TGTGCCAGCAGTTACAGAGGAGGGGGAGGCAATGAGCAGTTCTTC	CASSYRGGGGNEQFF
TRBV6-6	-	TRBJ2-5	TRBD1	TGTGCCAGCAGTGACGACAGGGCCACGGGGGAGACCCAGTACTTC	CASSDDRATGETQYF
TRBV3-1/TRBV3-2	-	TRBJ2-1	-	TGTGCCAGCAGCCAAGATCCAGGGGGGAGGGGCAATGAGCAGTTCTTC	CASSQDPGGRGNEQFF
TRBV27	-	TRBJ2-7	-	TGTGCCAGCAGTTCCTCAGGGGTACCATACGAGCAGTACTTC	CASSSSGVPYEQYF
TRBV19	few	TRBJ1-2	TRBD1	TGTGCCAGTAGTATTCAGGGGGCAGGTGGCTACACCTTC	CASSIQGAGGYTF
TRBV12-3/TRBV12-4	-	TRBJ1-2	-	TGTGCCAGCAGTCAGGACAGATACTATGGCTACACCTTC	CASSQDRYYGYTF
TRBV19	-	TRBJ1-3	-	TGTGCCAGCGGGACACTAGGAAACACCATATATTTT	CASGTLGNTIYF
TRBV18	-	TRBJ2-5	-	TGTGCCAGCTCATCCCCGGTCCAAGAGACCCAGTACTTC	CASSSPVQETQYF
TRBV21-1	-	TRBJ2-6	-	TGTGCCAGCAGCAAGAGGGAGGTAACCAGTTCTGGGGCCAACGTCCTGACTTTC	CASSKREVTSSGANVLTF
TRBV11-2	-	TRBJ2-1	TRBD2	TGTGCCAGCAGCGCCGGGGGGAGCTCCTACAATGAGCAGTTCTTC	CASSAGGSSYNEQFF
TRBV6-1	once	TRBJ1-1	-	TGTGCCAGCAGTGAAGTGAGACAGCTAAACACTGAAGCTTTCTTT	CASSEVRQLNTEAFF
TRBV5-4	once	TRBJ1-6	-	TGTGCCAGCAGCTTGGATCTCAGGGCAGGGGCTACACCCCTCCACTTT	CASSLDLRAGATPLHF
TRBV19	-	TRBJ1-5	-	TGTGCCAGTAGTCCCGGGGTTAATCAGCCCCAGCATTTT	CASSPGVNQPQHF
TRBV29-1	-	TRBJ2-1	TRBD2	TGCAGCGTTGAAGATCTTAGGGCTAGCGGGGGGGCCGGGCAGTTCTTC	CSVEDLRASGGAGQFF
TRBV5-1	once	TRBJ2-5	-	TGCGCCAGCAGCTGGAACCAAATCGGGGAGACCCAGTACTTC	CASSWNQIGETQYF
TRBV9	-	TRBJ2-1	-	TGTGCCAGCAGCGTAACAGTAGGGACGGCACTCAATGAGCAGTTCTTC	CASSVTVGTALNEQFF
TRBV9	-	TRBJ2-7	TRBD1	TGTGCCAGCAGCGCCTCCGGACAGGTCTACGAGCAGTACTTC	CASSASGQVYEQYF
TRBV24-1	-	TRBJ2-1	-	TGTGCCACCAGTGATTGGGTCAGGGAGAATGAGCAGTTCTTC	CATSDWVRENEQFF
TRBV4-2	-	TRBJ2-3	TRBD2	TGTGCCAGCAGCCCAACCAAAAAGTCTAGCGGGGGCTCTAGCACAGATACGCAGTATTTT	CASSPTKKSSGGSSTDTQYF
TRBV24-1	-	TRBJ2-6	-	TGTGCCACCAGTGATCCCAGGGGAACCAACGTCCTGACTTTC	CATSDPRGTNVLTF
TRBV6-4	-	TRBJ2-1	TRBD2	TGTGCCAGCAGTGACACCAGCGGGGGGGCCCGAGAGCAGTTCTTC	CASSDTSGGAREQFF
TRBV3-1/TRBV3-2	-	TRBJ1-2	-	TGTGCCAGCAGCCAAGACCTTGCTAACTATGGCTACACCTTC	CASSQDLANYGYTF
TRBV10-3	-	TRBJ2-3	TRBD2	TGTGCCATCAGTACTTTTGCGGGGGGCACAGATACGCAGTATTTT	CAISTFAGGTDTQYF
TRBV5-1	many	TRBJ2-7	TRBD1	TGCGCCAGCACCTCGGGACAGGGACTCGACGAGCAGTACTTC	CASTSGQGLDEQYF
TRBV30	-	TRBJ2-2	-	TGTGCCTGGAGTGTACCCACCGGGGAGCTGTTTTTT	CAWSVPTGELFF
TRBV5-6	-	TRBJ1-1	TRBD1	TGTGCCAGCAGCCGACCTACAGGGGACCCTGAAGCTTTCTTT	CASSRPTGDPEAFF
TRBV6-6	-	TRBJ1-5	-	TGTGCCAGCAGTTACTCGAGAGGGGGAAGCAATCAGCCCCAGCATTTT	CASSYSRGGSNQPQHF
TRBV4-2	-	TRBJ1-5	-	TGTGCCAGCAGCCAAGATACTCAGGGCGGGCAGCCCCAGCATTTT	CASSQDTQGGQPQHF
TRBV30	-	TRBJ2-6	-	TGTGCCTGCGGGCGGAGCTCTGGGGCCAACGTCCTGACTTTC	CACGRSSGANVLTF
TRBV12-3/TRBV12-4	-	TRBJ1-5	-	TGTGCCAGCACCTCCAACAATCAGCCCCAGCATTTT	CASTSNNQPQHF
TRBV12-5	-	TRBJ2-2	TRBD1	TGTGCTAGTGGCGGACAGGGGCCAACCGGGGAGCTGTTTTTT	CASGGQGPTGELFF
TRBV9	-	TRBJ2-1	-	TGTGCCAGCAGCGTAGATAGGTGGAATGAGCAGTTCTTC	CASSVDRWNEQFF